In its sample, the clone carrying this T cell receptor beta chain was seen many times. Its antigen is as yet unknown. The data originate from a study of CD8 T cells in ankylosing spondylitis. The CDR3 extends over 15 amino acids. Germline values: CDR1 ENHRY, CDR2 SYGVKD. Losses at the gene ends were 4 bases for V and 9 bases for J; bases not matched to a gene: 7. Findings and caveats of the study: Typical of ankylosing spondylitis blood, it appeared, was a TCR beta motif of seven to nine highly homologous variants. The study looked at matched synovial fluid samples from ankylosing spondylitis patients. Disease-linked clones were reported to be significantly enriched there. Before this, some motif variants had been reported in reactive arthritis synovial fluid and blood.

Libraries for TCR beta were made by quantitative 5'-RACE with molecular barcodes. TCRdb itself ran the 5' RACE reads through MiXCR, one entry per CDR3 protein. The sample shows roughly 240,000 distinct CDR3 sequences, roughly 8.2% of them seen only once. The gene calls are TRBV10-3 and TRBJ2-1; TRBD2 matches 12 bases. The TCR sequence derives from a female donor with ankylosing spondylitis or in good health (not recorded which). Specimen: blood, either unsorted or a sorted T cell fraction (not recorded which). The CDR3 protein is CAISASSGRATEQFF. As DNA, the CDR3 is TGTGCCATCAGTGCCTCTAGCGGGAGGGCCACTGAGCAGTTCTTC.